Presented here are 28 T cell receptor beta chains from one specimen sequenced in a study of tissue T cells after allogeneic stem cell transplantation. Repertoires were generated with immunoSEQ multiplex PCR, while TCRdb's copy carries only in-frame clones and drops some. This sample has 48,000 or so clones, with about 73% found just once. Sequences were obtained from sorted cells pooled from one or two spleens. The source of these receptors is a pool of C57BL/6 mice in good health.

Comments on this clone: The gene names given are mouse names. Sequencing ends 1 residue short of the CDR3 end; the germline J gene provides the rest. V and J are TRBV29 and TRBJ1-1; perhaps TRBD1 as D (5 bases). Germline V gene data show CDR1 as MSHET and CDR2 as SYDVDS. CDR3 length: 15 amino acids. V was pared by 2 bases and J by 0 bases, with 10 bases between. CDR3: CASSLTGLPNTEVFF. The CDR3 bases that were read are TGTGCTAGCAGTTTAACGGGACTCCCAAACACAGAAGTCTTC.

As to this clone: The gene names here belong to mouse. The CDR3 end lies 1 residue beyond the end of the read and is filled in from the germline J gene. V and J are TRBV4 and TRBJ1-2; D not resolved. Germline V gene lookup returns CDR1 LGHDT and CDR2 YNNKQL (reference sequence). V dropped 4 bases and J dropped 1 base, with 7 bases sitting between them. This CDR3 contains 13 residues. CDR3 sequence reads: CASSWAINSDYTF. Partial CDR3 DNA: TGTGCCAGCAGCTGGGCCATAAACTCCGACTACACC.

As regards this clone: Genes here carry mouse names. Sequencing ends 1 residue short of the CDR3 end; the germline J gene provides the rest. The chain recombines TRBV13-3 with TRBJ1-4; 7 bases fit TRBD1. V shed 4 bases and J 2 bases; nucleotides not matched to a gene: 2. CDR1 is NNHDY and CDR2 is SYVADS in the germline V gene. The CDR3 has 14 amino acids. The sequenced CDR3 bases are TGTGCCAGCAGTCTGGGACAGTCCAACGAAAGATTATTT. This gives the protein CASSLGQSNERLF. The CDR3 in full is CASSLGQSNERLFF.

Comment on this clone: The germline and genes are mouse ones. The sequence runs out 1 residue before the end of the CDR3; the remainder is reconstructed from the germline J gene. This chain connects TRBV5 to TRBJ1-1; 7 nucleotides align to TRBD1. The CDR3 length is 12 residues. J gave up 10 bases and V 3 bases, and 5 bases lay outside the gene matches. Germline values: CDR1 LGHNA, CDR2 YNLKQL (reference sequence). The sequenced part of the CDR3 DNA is TGTGCCAGCAGCCAGACAGGGAGGGCAGTCTTC. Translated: CASSQTGRAVF. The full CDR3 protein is CASSQTGRAVFF.

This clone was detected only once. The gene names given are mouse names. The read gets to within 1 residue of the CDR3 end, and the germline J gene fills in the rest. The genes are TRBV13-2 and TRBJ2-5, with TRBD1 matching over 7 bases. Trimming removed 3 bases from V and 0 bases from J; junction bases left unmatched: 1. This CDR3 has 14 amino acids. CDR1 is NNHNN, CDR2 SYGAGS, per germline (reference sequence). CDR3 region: CASGGDSNQDTQYF. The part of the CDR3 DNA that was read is TGTGCCAGCGGTGGGGACAGTAACCAAGACACCCAGTAC.

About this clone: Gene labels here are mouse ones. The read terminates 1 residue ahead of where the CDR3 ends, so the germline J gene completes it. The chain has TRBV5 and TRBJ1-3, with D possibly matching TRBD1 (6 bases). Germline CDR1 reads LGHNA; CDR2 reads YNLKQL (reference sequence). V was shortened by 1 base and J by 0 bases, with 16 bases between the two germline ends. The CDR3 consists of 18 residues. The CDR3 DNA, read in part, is TGTGCCAGCAGCCAAGTCCCCGGGCAGGGGAATTCTGGAAATACGCTCTAT. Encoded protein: CASSQVPGQGNSGNTLY. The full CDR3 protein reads CASSQVPGQGNSGNTLYF.

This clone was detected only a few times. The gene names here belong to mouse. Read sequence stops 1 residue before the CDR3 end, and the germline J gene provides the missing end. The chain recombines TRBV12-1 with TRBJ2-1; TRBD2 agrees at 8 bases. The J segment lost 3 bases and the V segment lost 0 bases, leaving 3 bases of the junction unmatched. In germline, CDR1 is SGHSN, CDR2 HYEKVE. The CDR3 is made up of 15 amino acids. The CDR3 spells CASSLVGGSYAEQFF. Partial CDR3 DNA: TGTGCCAGCTCTCTCGTGGGGGGGTCCTATGCTGAGCAGTTC.

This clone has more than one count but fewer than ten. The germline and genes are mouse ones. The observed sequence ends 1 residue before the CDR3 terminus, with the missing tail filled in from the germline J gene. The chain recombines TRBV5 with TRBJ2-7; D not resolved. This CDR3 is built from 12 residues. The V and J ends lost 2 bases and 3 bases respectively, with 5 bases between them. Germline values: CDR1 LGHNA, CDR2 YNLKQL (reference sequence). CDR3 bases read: TGTGCCAGCAGCCAAACCAGCTATGAACAGTAC. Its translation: CASSQTSYEQY. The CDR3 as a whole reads CASSQTSYEQYF.

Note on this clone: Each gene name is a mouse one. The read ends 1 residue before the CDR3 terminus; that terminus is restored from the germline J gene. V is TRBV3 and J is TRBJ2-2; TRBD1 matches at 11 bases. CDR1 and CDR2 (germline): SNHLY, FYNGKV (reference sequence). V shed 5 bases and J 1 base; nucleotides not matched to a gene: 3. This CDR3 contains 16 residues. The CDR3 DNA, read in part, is TGTGCCAGCAGCCATGGGACAGGGGGAAACACCGGGCAGCTCTAC. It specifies CASSHGTGGNTGQLY. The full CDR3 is CASSHGTGGNTGQLYF. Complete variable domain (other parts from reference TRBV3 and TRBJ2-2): GPKVLQIPSHQIIDMGQMVTLNCDPVSNHLYFYWYKQILGQQMEFLVNFYNGKVMEKSKLFKDQFSVERPDGSYFTLKIQPTALEDSAVYFCASSHGTGGNTGQLYFGEGSKLTVL.

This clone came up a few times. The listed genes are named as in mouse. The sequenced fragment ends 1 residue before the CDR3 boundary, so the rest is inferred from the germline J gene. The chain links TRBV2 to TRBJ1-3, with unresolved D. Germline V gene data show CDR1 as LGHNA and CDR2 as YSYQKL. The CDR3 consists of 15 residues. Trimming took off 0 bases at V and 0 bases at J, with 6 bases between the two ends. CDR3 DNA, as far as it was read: TGTGCCAGCAGCCAAGATTCGGTTTCTGGAAATACGCTCTAT. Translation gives CASSQDSVSGNTLY. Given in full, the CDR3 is CASSQDSVSGNTLYF.

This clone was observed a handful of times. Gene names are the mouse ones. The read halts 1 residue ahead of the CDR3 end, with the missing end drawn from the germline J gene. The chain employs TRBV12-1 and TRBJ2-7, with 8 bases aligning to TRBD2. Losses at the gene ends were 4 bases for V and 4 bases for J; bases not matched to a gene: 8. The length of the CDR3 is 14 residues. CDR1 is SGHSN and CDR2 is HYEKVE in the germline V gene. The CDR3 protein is CASSIDWGLYEQYF. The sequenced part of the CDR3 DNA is TGTGCCAGCTCAATCGACTGGGGACTTTATGAACAGTAC. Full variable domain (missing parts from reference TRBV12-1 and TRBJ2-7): DSGVVQSPRHIIKEKGGRSVLTCIPISGHSNVVWYQQTLGKELKFLIQHYEKVERDKGFLPSRFSVQQFDDYHSEMNMSALELEDSAMYFCASSIDWGLYEQYFGPGTRLTVL.

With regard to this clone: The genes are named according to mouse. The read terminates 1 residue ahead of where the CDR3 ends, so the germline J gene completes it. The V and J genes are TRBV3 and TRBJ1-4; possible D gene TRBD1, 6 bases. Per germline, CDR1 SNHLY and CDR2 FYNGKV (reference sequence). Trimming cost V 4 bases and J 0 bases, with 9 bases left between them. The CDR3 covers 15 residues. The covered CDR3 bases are TGTGCCAGCAGCTCCGGGACAATTTCCAACGAAAGATTATTT. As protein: CASSSGTISNERLF. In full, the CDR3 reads CASSSGTISNERLFF.

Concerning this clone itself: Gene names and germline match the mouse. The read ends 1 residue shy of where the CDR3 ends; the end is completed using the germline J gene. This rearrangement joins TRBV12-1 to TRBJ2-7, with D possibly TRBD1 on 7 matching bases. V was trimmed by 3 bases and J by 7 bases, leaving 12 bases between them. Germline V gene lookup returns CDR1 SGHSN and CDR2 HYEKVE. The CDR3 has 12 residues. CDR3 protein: CASSSRGREQYF. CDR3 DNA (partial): TGTGCCAGCTCTTCAAGGGGGCGAGAACAGTAC.

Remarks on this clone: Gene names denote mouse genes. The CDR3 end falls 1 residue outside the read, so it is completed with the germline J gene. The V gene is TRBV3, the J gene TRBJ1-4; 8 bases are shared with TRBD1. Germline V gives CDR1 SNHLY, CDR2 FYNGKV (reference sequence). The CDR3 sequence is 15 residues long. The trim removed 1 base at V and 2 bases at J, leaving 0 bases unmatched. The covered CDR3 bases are TGTGCCAGCAGCTTAGGGACAGGGTCCAACGAAAGATTATTT. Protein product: CASSLGTGSNERLF. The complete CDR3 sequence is CASSLGTGSNERLFF.

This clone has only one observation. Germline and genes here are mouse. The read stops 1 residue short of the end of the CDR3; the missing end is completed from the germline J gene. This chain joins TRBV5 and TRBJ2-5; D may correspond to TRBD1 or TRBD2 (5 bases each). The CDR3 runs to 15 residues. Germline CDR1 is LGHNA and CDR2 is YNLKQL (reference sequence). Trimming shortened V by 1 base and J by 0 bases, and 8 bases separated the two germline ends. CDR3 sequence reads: CASSQGGINQDTQYF. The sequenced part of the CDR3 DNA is TGTGCCAGCAGCCAAGGGGGGATTAACCAAGACACCCAGTAC.

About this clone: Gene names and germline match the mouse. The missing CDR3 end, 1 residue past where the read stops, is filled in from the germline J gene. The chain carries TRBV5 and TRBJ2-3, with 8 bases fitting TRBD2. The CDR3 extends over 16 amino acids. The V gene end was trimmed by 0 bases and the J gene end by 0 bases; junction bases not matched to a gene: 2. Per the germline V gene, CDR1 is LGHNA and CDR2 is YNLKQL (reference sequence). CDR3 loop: CASSQDPGGSAETLYF. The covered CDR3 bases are TGTGCCAGCAGCCAAGATCCTGGGGGGAGTGCAGAAACGCTGTAT.

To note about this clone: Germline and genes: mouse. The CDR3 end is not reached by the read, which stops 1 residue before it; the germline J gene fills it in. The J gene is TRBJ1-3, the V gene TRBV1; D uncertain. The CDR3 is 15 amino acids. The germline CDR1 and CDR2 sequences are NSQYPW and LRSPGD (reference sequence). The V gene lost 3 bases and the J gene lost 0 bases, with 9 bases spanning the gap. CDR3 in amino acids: CTCSALQNSGNTLYF. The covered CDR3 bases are TGCACCTGCAGTGCCCTACAGAATTCTGGAAATACGCTCTAT.

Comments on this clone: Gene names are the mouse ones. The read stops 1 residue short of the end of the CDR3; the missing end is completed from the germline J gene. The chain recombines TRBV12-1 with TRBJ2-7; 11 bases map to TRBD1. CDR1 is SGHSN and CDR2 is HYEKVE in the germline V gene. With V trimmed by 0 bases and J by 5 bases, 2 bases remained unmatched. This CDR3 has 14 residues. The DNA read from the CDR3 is TGTGCCAGCTCTCTCTGGACAGGGGGCCATGAACAGTAC. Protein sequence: CASSLWTGGHEQY. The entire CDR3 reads CASSLWTGGHEQYF.

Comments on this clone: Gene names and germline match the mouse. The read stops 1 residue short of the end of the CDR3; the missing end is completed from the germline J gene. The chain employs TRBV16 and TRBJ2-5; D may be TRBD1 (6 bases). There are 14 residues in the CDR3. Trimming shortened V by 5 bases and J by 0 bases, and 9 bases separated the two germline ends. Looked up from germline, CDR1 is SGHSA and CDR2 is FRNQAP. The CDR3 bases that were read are TGTGCAAGCAGCCCGGACAGAAACCAAGACACCCAGTAC. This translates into CASSPDRNQDTQY. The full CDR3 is CASSPDRNQDTQYF.

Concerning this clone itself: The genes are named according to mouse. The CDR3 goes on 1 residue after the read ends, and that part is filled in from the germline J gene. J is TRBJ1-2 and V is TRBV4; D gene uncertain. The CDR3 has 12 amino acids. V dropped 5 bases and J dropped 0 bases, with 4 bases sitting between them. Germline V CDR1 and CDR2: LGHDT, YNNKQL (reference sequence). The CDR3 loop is CASSHPNSDYTF. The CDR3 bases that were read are TGTGCCAGCAGCCACCCAAACTCCGACTACACC.

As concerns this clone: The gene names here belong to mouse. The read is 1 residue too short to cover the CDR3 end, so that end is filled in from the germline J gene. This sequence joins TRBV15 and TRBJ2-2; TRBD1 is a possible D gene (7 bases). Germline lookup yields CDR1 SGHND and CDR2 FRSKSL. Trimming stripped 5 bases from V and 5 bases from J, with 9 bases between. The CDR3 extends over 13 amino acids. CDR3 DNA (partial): TGTGCCAGCAGTCCAGGGGGGACCGGGCAGCTCTAC. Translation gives CASSPGGTGQLY. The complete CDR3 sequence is CASSPGGTGQLYF.

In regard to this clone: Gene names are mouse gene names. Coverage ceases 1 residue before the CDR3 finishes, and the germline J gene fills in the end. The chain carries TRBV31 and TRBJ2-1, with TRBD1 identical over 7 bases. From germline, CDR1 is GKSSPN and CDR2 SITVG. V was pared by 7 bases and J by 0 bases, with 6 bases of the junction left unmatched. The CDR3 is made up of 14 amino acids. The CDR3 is CALNRDSNYAEQFF. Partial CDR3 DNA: TGTGCCTTAAACCGGGACAGTAACTATGCTGAGCAGTTC. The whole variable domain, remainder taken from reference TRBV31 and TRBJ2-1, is AQTIHQWPVAEIKAVGSPLSLGCTIKGKSSPNLYWYWQATGGTLQQLFYSITVGQVESVVQLNLSASRPKDDQFILSTEKLLLSHSGFYLCALNRDSNYAEQFFGPGTRLTVL.

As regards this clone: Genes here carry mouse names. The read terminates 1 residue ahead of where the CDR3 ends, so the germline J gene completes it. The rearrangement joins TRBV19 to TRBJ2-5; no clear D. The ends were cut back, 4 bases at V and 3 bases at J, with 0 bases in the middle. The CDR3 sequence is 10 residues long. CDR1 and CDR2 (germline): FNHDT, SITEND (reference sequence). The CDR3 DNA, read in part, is TGTGCCAGCAGTCAAGACACCCAGTAC. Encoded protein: CASSQDTQY. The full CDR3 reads CASSQDTQYF. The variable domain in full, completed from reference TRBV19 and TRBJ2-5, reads GGIITQTPKFLIGQEGQKLTLKCQQNFNHDTMYWYRQDSGKGLRLIYYSITENDLQKGDLSEGYDASREKKSSFSLTVTSAQKNEMAVFLCASSQDTQYFGPGTRLLVL.

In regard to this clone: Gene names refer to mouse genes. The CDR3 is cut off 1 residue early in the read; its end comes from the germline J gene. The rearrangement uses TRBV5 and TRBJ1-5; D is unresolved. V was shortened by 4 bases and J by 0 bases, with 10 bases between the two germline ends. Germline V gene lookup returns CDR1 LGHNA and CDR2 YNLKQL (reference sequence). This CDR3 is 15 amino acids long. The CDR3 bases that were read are TGTGCCAGCAGCCCCGACACTTATAACAACCAGGCTCCGCTT. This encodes CASSPDTYNNQAPL. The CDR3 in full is CASSPDTYNNQAPLF.

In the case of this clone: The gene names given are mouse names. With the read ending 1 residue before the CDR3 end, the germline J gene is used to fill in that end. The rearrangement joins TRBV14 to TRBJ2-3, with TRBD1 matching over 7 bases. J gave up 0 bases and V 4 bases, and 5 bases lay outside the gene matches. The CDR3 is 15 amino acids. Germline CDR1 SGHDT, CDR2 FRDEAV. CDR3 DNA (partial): TGTGCCAGCAGTCCCGGGACAGACAGTGCAGAAACGCTGTAT. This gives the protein CASSPGTDSAETLY. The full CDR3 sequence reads CASSPGTDSAETLYF.

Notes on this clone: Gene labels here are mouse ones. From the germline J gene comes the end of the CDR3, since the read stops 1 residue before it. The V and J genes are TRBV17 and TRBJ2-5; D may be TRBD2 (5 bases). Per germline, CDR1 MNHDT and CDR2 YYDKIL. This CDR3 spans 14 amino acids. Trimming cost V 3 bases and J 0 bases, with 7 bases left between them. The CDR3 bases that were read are TGTGCTAGCAGTAGCTGGGTTAACCAAGACACCCAGTAC. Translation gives CASSSWVNQDTQY. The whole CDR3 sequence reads CASSSWVNQDTQYF. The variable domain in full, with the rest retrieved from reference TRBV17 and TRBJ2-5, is DTTVKQNPRYKLARVGKPVNLICSQTMNHDTMYWYQKKPNQAPKLLLFYYDKILNREADTFEKFQSSRPNNSFCSLYIGSAGLEYSAMYLCASSSWVNQDTQYFGPGTRLLVL.

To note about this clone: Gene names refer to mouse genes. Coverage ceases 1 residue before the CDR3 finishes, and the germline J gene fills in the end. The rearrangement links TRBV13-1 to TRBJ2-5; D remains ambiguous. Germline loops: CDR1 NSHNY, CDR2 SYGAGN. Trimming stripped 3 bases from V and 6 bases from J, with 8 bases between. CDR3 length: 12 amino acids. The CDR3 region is CASSGQRDTQYF. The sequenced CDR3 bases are TGTGCCAGCAGTGGGCAGAGGGACACCCAGTAC.

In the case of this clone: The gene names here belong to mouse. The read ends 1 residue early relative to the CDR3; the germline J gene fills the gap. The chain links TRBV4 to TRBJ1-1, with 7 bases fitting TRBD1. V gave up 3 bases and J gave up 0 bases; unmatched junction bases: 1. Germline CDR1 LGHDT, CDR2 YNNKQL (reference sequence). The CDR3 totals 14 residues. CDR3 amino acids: CASSYRGANTEVFF. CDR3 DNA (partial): TGTGCCAGCAGCTACAGGGGGGCAAACACAGAAGTCTTC.